This TCR beta chain is from a study of human T cells and chemical hapten exposure. As for the study in general: The study sensitized with 2% DPC on an approximately 2 cm by approximately 2 cm patch of upper inner arm skin. Notes on the study in general: Sensitizing to DPC left TCRs with a frequency above 1 in 1000 unaltered.

Regarding time point: pre-sensitization, week 0. Treatment denoted: therapeutic diphenylcyclopropenone sensitization with weekly scalp DPC. Many counts were recorded for this clonotype. Its antigen is unknown. TCRdb ran MiXCR on the RACE reads and lists one entry per CDR3 protein. Of 200,000 to 300,000 distinct CDR3 sequences detected, about 9% appear once; the ten largest clones hold about 2.5%. Germline V gene lookup returns CDR1 SGHTA and CDR2 FQGNSA. The V and J ends lost 5 bases and 10 bases respectively, with 10 bases between them. The CDR3 consists of 11 residues. The material was whole blood, obtained in connection with sensitization to the hapten diphenylcyclopropenone (DPC). This clonotype was obtained from a middle-aged woman with alopecia areata. Some clones in this sample may be carry-over from other donors' samples. V usage is TRBV7-2 and J usage is TRBJ2-3; possible D gene TRBD1, 6 bases. The DNA for the CDR3 is TGTGCCAGCAGCCAACGACAGGCGCAGTATTTT. This translates into CASSQRQAQYF.